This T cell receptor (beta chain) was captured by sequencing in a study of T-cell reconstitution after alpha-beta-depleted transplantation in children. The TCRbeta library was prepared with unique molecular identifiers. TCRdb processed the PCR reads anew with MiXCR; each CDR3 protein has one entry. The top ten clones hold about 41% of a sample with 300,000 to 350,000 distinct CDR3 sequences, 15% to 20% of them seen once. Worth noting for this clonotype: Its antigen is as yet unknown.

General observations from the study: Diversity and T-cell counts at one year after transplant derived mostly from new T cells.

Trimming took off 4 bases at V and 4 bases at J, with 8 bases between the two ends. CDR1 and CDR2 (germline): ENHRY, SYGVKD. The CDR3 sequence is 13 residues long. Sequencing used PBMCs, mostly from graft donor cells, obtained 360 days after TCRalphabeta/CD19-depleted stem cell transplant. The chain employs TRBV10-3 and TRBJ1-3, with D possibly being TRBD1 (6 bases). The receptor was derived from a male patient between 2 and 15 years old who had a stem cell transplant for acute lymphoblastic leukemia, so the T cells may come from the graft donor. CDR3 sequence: CAISGQDGNTIYF. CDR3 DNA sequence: TGTGCCATCAGTGGACAGGACGGAAACACCATATATTTT.